One and the same sample provided the 12 T cell receptor beta chains below, sequenced in a study of cytomegalovirus exposure and HLA in healthy donors. The study ran its PCR with 60 Vbeta and 13 Jbeta primers. TCRdb's copy holds only in-frame clones and misses some; the assay was immunoSEQ multiplex PCR. The data contain roughly 100,000 clones, around 77% of them seen just once; the ten biggest clones take up roughly 9.3%. The specimen sequenced was PBMCs. Receptors were obtained from a male donor in good health and CMV-seropositive.

In this sample, this clone turned up a few times. As DNA, the CDR3 is TGCGCCAGCAGCCAAGGGGGTGGTAGCGGGAGGGGGGAGGAGACCCAGTACTTC. This gives the protein CASSQGGGSGRGEETQYF. The gene calls are TRBV4-1 and TRBJ2-5; 11 bases agree with TRBD2. Looked up from germline, CDR1 is MGHRA and CDR2 is YSYEKL. The V and J ends lost 1 base and 5 bases, in that order; junction bases with no gene match: 12. CDR3 length: 18 amino acids.

The chain joins TRBV9 to TRBJ2-7; tentative D call: TRBD2 (6 bases). Germline V gives CDR1 SGDLS, CDR2 YYNGEE. The CDR3 is 13 residues long. V was trimmed by 0 bases and J by 7 bases, leaving 11 bases between them. The CDR3 loop reads CASSVGVGGEQYF. The CDR3 DNA follows: TGTGCCAGCAGCGTAGGGGTGGGAGGTGAGCAGTACTTC.

This sequence joins TRBV7-2 and TRBJ2-3, with D possibly matching TRBD2 (5 bases). The CDR3 spans 14 residues. Trimming took off 3 bases at V and 1 base at J, with 8 bases between the two ends. Germline values: CDR1 SGHTA, CDR2 FQGNSA. The CDR3: CASSLRRGTDTQYF. In nucleotides, the CDR3 is TGTGCCAGCAGCTTGAGGCGGGGCACAGATACGCAGTATTTT.

A note on this clone: Other DNA sequences in the same sample also yield this CDR3. The chain uses TRBV5-4 and TRBJ2-1; 7 nucleotides agree with TRBD1. Germline assignment: CDR1 SGHNT and CDR2 YYREEE (reference sequence). V trimming: 0 bases; J trimming: 6 bases; junction bases outside the gene matches: 6. This CDR3 is built from 15 residues. As DNA, the CDR3 is TGTGCCAGCAGCTTGGGACAGGGTGAGGGCAATGAGCAGTTCTTC. Translation gives CASSLGQGEGNEQFF.

The chain combines TRBV7-2 with TRBJ1-1; tentative D call: TRBD1 (6 bases). The CDR3 runs 14 residues. V lost 5 bases and J lost 1, with 11 bases in between. Germline CDR1 and CDR2: SGHTA and FQGNSA. This CDR3 is CASSPWTANTEAFF. The CDR3 DNA follows: TGTGCCAGCAGCCCATGGACAGCGAACACTGAAGCTTTCTTT.

The rearrangement uses TRBV29-1 and TRBJ2-7, with a possible D match to TRBD2 (6 bases). CDR3 length: 13 amino acids. The germline gives CDR1 SQVTM, CDR2 ANQGSEA. The V end lost 7 bases, the J end lost 1 base, and 14 bases lay between the germline ends. The chain's CDR3 is CSASGGTSYEQYF. DNA for the CDR3: TGCAGCGCCAGTGGCGGGACTTCCTACGAGCAGTACTTC.

The chain recombines TRBV21-1 with TRBJ2-5; the table assigns TRBD1, which was not confirmed against the DNA. TRBV21-1 constitutes a pseudogene. The CDR3 covers 12 residues. CDR3: CASSKKGTPSYF. The CDR3 DNA reads as TGTGCCAGCAGCAAAAAGGGGACACCGTCTTACTTC.

The chain links TRBV19 to TRBJ1-5; unclear D gene. Trimming took 6 bases from V and 2 from J, leaving 11 bases between them. There are 14 residues in the CDR3. Germline lookup yields CDR1 LNHDA and CDR2 SQIVND (reference sequence). The CDR3 DNA sequence: TGTGCCAGTAGCCTCGGGGAGGGCAATCAGCCCCAGCATTTT. This translates into CASSLGEGNQPQHF.

The CDR3 region has the DNA TGTGCCAGCTCATCCAGTATGAACACTGAAGCTTTCTTT. This translates into CASSSSMNTEAFF. The chain uses TRBV18 and TRBJ1-1; D is ambiguous. Trimming cost V 5 bases and J 0 bases, with 7 bases left between them. This CDR3 is built from 13 residues. Germline V gives CDR1 KGHSH, CDR2 LQKENI. The complete variable domain, with remaining parts taken from reference TRBV18 and TRBJ1-1, reads NAGVMQNPRHLVRRRGQEARLRCSPMKGHSHVYWYRQLPEEGLKFMVYLQKENIIDESGMPKERFSAEFPKEGPSILRIQQVVRGDSAAYFCASSSSMNTEAFFGQGTRLTVV.

J is TRBJ2-7 and V is TRBV14, with 13 bases that match TRBD2. Germline loops: CDR1 SGHDN, CDR2 FVKESK. The length of the CDR3 is 16 residues. The V and J ends lost 4 bases and 3 bases, in that order; junction bases with no gene match: 6. This chain's CDR3 is CASSPRTSGRSYEQYF. CDR3 DNA sequence: TGTGCCAGCAGCCCTAGGACTAGCGGGAGAAGCTACGAGCAGTACTTC.

The chain links TRBV27 to TRBJ1-3, with D tentatively TRBD1 (6 bases). CDR1 MNHEY and CDR2 SMNVEV come from the germline V gene (reference sequence). V was trimmed by 2 bases and J by 2 bases, leaving 7 bases between them. The CDR3 is made up of 14 amino acids. In nucleotides, the CDR3 is TGTGCCAGCAGTTTAGCAGGGGCTGGAAACACCATATATTTT. Its translation: CASSLAGAGNTIYF.

The chain employs TRBV2 and TRBJ1-5; TRBD1 might be the D (6 bases). Trimming cost V 6 bases and J 3 bases, with 12 bases left between them. The CDR3 covers 14 residues. Germline CDR1 is SNHLY and CDR2 is FYNNEI. This CDR3 reads CASRGGAVNQPQHF. The CDR3 DNA reads as TGTGCCAGCAGGGGGGGGGCGGTCAATCAGCCCCAGCATTTT.